Following are 6 T cell receptor beta chains from one sample sequenced in a study of OX40 agonist ivuxolimab in advanced cancers. Library prep was done by the immunoSEQ multiplex PCR assay. The immuneACCESS repertoire file appears here via TCRdb, limited to in-frame rearrangements. These files lack a portion of the clones; in checked studies, under half of the deficit traces to unresolved V genes, and the cause of the others is not known. This sample holds around 66,000 clones; roughly nine tenths were observed only once. Clones ranked in the top ten supply 0.35% of the sample. Source: CD4+ or CD8+ T cells sorted from blood, taken in a trial of the OX40 agonist ivuxolimab. These receptors came from an adult with an advanced solid tumor such as melanoma, head and neck, liver or kidney cancer.

This clone came up once. In DNA, the CDR3 is TGTGCCACCAGCAGAGATGTCCAGCGGGGGTTCCCTCGGGATACGCAGTATTTT. Translation: CATSRDVQRGFPRDTQYF. The chain recombines TRBV15 with TRBJ2-3; 8 bases agree with TRBD2. Germline CDR1 is LNHNV and CDR2 is YYDKDF (reference sequence). The CDR3 spans 18 residues. Unmatched junction bases numbered 14, after V lost 0 bases and J lost 6 bases. Supplemented by reference TRBV15 and TRBJ2-3, the full variable domain reads DAMVIQNPRYQVTQFGKPVTLSCSQTLNHNVMYWYQQKSSQAPKLLFHYYDKDFNNEADTPDNFQSRRPNTSFCFLDIRSPGLGDTAMYLCATSRDVQRGFPRDTQYFGPGTRLTVL.

The V and J genes are TRBV19 and TRBJ2-7, with 7 positions matching TRBD2. The ends lost 5 bases at V and 5 bases at J; junction bases unmatched: 15. Germline CDR1 and CDR2: LNHDA and SQIVND (reference sequence). There are 16 residues in the CDR3. The CDR3 DNA reads TGTGCCAGTAGTTTTGTAACTAGCGCGATGGGGAACGAGCAGTACTTC. Translated, it gives CASSFVTSAMGNEQYF.

The rearrangement links TRBV23-1 to TRBJ2-7; TRBD1 matches at 10 bases. TRBV23-1 is labeled an ORF, and its function is uncertain. The ends lost 2 bases at V and 3 bases at J; junction bases unmatched: 4. The CDR3 length is 15 residues. Here the CDR3 DNA reads TGCGCCAGCAGTCAACGCCGGGACAGGGGCTACGAGCAGTACTTC. As protein: CASSQRRDRGYEQYF.

V is TRBV6-5 and J is TRBJ1-1; D ambiguous. Germline lookup yields CDR1 MNHEY and CDR2 SVGAGI. V shed 0 bases and J shed 1 base, with 6 bases lying between them. The CDR3 has 14 residues. CDR3 amino acids: CASSYSDQNTEAFF. In DNA, the CDR3 is TGTGCCAGCAGTTACTCGGACCAGAACACTGAAGCTTTCTTT.

The chain carries TRBV11-1 and TRBJ2-1; 8 positions agree with TRBD2. The CDR3 spans 17 residues. Trimming took 5 bases from V and 4 from J; bases not matched to a gene: 13. In germline, CDR1 is SGHAT, CDR2 FQDESV (reference sequence). In DNA, the CDR3 is TGTGCCAGCAGCCTCCAGGGAGCGGGGGTAGGGTACAATGAGCAGTTCTTC. Amino acid sequence: CASSLQGAGVGYNEQFF.

The V and J genes are TRBV2 and TRBJ1-3; 8 bases agree with TRBD1. CDR1 and CDR2 from the germline V gene are SNHLY and FYNNEI. Trimming cost V 5 bases and J 2 bases; bases outside gene matches: 2. CDR3 length: 14 residues. CDR3 DNA sequence: TGTGCCAGCAGTTCGGGACAGGCTGGAAACACCATATATTTT. Residues: CASSSGQAGNTIYF.